A selection of T cell receptor beta chains follows, all from one sample in a study of cytomegalovirus exposure and HLA in healthy donors. TCRdb's copy holds only in-frame clones and misses some; the assay was immunoSEQ multiplex PCR. Here the sample spans more than 95,000 clones, 75% to 80% being singletons. Sequencing used PBMCs. These receptors were taken from a man aged 40-49 years in good health and CMV-seronegative. Each CDR3 is given with its conserved first and last residue. A D gene is named only where the DNA matches it firmly. Not every row has a clone size; where given, it reads once, few, many or a size class.

abundance	v_gene	j_gene	d_gene	CDR3nt	CDR3aa
NA	TRBV30	TRBJ1-3	TRBD1	TGTGCCTGGAGTGCAGGGGGCTCTGGAAACACCATATATTTT	CAWSAGGSGNTIYF
NA	TRBV5-6	TRBJ2-3	NA	TGTGCCAGCAGCTTTAGGGCGGGGGCCTGGAGGGATACGCAGTATTTT	CASSFRAGAWRDTQYF
NA	TRBV27	TRBJ1-5	NA	TGTGCCAGCAGTTCGGCAGGTGAGAATCAGCCCCAGCATTTT	CASSSAGENQPQHF
NA	TRBV7-9	TRBJ1-2	NA	TGTGCCAGTTCGATGGGGGGAGGCTACACCTTC	CASSMGGGYTF
few	TRBV28	TRBJ1-4	NA	TGTGCCAGCACCCCCCTTCGGGCAGGGAAGAATGAAAAACTGTTTTTT	CASTPLRAGKNEKLFF
NA	TRBV7-7	TRBJ2-2	NA	TGTGCCAGCAGCCCTCCCCCAGGGGACGTCACCGGGGAGCTGTTTTTT	CASSPPPGDVTGELFF
NA	TRBV19	TRBJ2-3	TRBD1	TGTGCCAGTAGTATAATCCGACAGGGCCCGCAGTATTTT	CASSIIRQGPQYF
few	TRBV6-6	TRBJ2-7	NA	TGTGCCAGCAGTGATTTCGACAGCCACCCGAATCAGTACTTC	CASSDFDSHPNQYF
NA	TRBV2	TRBJ2-5	NA	TGTGCCAGCAGCGATGGACAGACAGAGACCCAGTACTTC	CASSDGQTETQYF
NA	TRBV18	TRBJ2-2	NA	TGTGCCAGCGCAAACCTGAGGGAACCGAACACCGGGGAGCTGTTTTTT	CASANLREPNTGELFF
NA	TRBV7-2	TRBJ2-4	NA	TGTGCCAGCAGCTTCGGCCAGGGAAAAAACATTCAGTACTTC	CASSFGQGKNIQYF
NA	TRBV9	TRBJ2-1	TRBD2	TGTGCCAGCAGCCAGACTAGCCTTTTCTACAATGAGCAGTTCTTC	CASSQTSLFYNEQFF
medium-sized	TRBV2	TRBJ2-7	TRBD1	TGTGCCAGCACGCCCGCAGGGGGCCGTTACGAGCAGTACTTC	CASTPAGGRYEQYF
NA	TRBV5-1	TRBJ2-7	NA	TGCGCCAGCAGCTTTCCGGCGGCCAGTTACGAGCAGTACTTC	CASSFPAASYEQYF
NA	TRBV30	TRBJ2-7	NA	TGTGCCTGGAGTGCCACCCCGACGTGGGGGGACTACGAGCAGTACTTC	CAWSATPTWGDYEQYF
NA	TRBV11-2	TRBJ2-2	TRBD1	TGTGCCAGCAGCTTCGATGACAGGGGGTACACCGGGGAGCTGTTTTTT	CASSFDDRGYTGELFF
NA	TRBV28	TRBJ1-2	NA	TGTGCCAGCGGGGCCCTATATGGCTACACCTTC	CASGALYGYTF
NA	TRBV7-6	TRBJ2-2	NA	TGTGCCAGCAGCTTCGGGGCAGGGGACACCGGGGAGCTGTTTTTT	CASSFGAGDTGELFF
few	TRBV28	TRBJ2-3	NA	TGTGCCAGCAGTTTTGTAGCGGGCACAGATACGCAGTATTTT	CASSFVAGTDTQYF
NA	TRBV7-9	TRBJ1-4	TRBD1	TGTGCCAGCAGCCGACAGGGAAAGGGTGTTGCAACTAATGAAAAACTGTTTTTT	CASSRQGKGVATNEKLFF
few	TRBV7-2	TRBJ2-7	NA	TGTGCCAGCAGCTTAGATGGGGGGACCTACGAGCAGTACTTC	CASSLDGGTYEQYF
NA	TRBV19	TRBJ1-6	NA	TGTGCCAGTAGTATCCCGGCAGGGACTCTCCACTTT	CASSIPAGTLHF
NA	TRBV7-2	TRBJ2-3	TRBD2	TGTGCCAGCAGCCCTCCTAGCGGGGGTGGGGTAGATACGCAGTATTTT	CASSPPSGGGVDTQYF
NA	TRBV9	TRBJ2-5	TRBD2	TGTGCCAGCAGCTTGGGGGGGGGAGAGACCCAGTACTTC	CASSLGGGETQYF
few	TRBV10-3	TRBJ1-1	TRBD1	TGTGCCATCCAGGACAGGTCGGTAACTGAAGCTTTCTTT	CAIQDRSVTEAFF
NA	TRBV5-1	TRBJ2-5	TRBD2	TGCGCCAGCAGTGCTTTCGGGGGGGTTACGGAGACCCAGTACTTC	CASSAFGGVTETQYF
NA	TRBV19	TRBJ2-1	NA	TGTGCCAGTCTAGGGGAGGATTTAGGTGAGCAGTTCTTC	CASLGEDLGEQFF
NA	TRBV27	TRBJ1-2	NA	TGTGCCAGCAGTTTAACCCCGACAGGTCTTACTAACTATGGCTACACCTTC	CASSLTPTGLTNYGYTF
NA	TRBV27	TRBJ2-2	NA	TGTGCCAGCAGTTTGTTGGCGACAGTGAACACCGGGGAGCTGTTTTTT	CASSLLATVNTGELFF
NA	TRBV7-6	TRBJ1-1	NA	TGTGCCAGCAGCTTGACTCAGAACCTGAACACTGAAGCTTTCTTT	CASSLTQNLNTEAFF
NA	TRBV27	TRBJ1-5	NA	TGTGCCAGCAGTTTTCGACTAGGGTCGGGGCATCAGCCCCAGCATTTT	CASSFRLGSGHQPQHF
NA	TRBV7-8	TRBJ2-7	NA	TGTGCCAGCAGCTACTCCACCAGGACGGGGGAGCAGTACTTC	CASSYSTRTGEQYF
few	TRBV5-1	TRBJ2-5	NA	TGCGCCAGCAGCTCACAGGGACAAGAGACCCAGTACTTC	CASSSQGQETQYF
NA	TRBV13	TRBJ1-2	NA	TGTGCCAGCAGCTCCCCAGATTTTAACTATGGCTACACCTTC	CASSSPDFNYGYTF
NA	TRBV29-1	TRBJ2-3	TRBD2	TGCAGTGCCTCAACTAGCGGGGTCACAGATACGCAGTATTTT	CSASTSGVTDTQYF
NA	TRBV2	TRBJ2-2	TRBD2	TGTGCCAGCAGTGCCGGGGAGGGCCCCGGGGAGCTGTTTTTT	CASSAGEGPGELFF
few	TRBV4-2	TRBJ2-2	TRBD2	TGTGCCAGCAGCCAAGGGGCTAGCGGGTTAAACACCGGGGAGCTGTTTTTT	CASSQGASGLNTGELFF
NA	TRBV5-6	TRBJ2-3	NA	TGTGCCAGCAGCCTTTACCGGGATACGCAGTATTTT	CASSLYRDTQYF
once	TRBV5-6	TRBJ1-1	NA	TGTGCCAGCAGCTTGGCCTATGGGCAGGCAACTTTCTTT	CASSLAYGQATFF
once	TRBV6-1	TRBJ2-5	NA	TGTGCCAGCAGTGAGCTCCCTGCTATCCAAGAGACCCAGTACTTC	CASSELPAIQETQYF
once	TRBV27	TRBJ2-1	NA	TGTGCCAGCAGCGTCGGGGGTGGCGGCGAGCAGTTCTTC	CASSVGGGGEQFF
once	TRBV29-1	TRBJ2-7	TRBD1	TGCAGCGTTGAAGATCAGGGACAGGGCTACGAGCAGTACTTC	CSVEDQGQGYEQYF
NA	TRBV6-5	TRBJ2-1	NA	TGTGCCAGCAGTTGCAAAAGCGCCTACAATGAGCAGTTCTTC	CASSCKSAYNEQFF
NA	TRBV4-3	TRBJ2-3	NA	TGCGCCAGCAGCCAATCACCGGGACTTAACACAGATACGCAGTATTTT	CASSQSPGLNTDTQYF